This passage covers 23 T cell receptor beta chains from one sample sequenced in a study of cytomegalovirus exposure and HLA in healthy donors (dated by TCRdb to 2017 to 2019). Libraries were built with the immunoSEQ multiplex PCR assay. For the multiplex PCR, a mixture combining 60 forward primers for TCR Vbeta segments and 13 reverse primers for TCR Jbeta segments was used. This immuneACCESS table, as held by TCRdb, lists in-frame sequences with V and J called but not all clones. Of the missing ones, under half trace to an unresolved V gene in checked studies; the others have no known cause. Across this sample there are about 190,000 clones, with roughly 77% seen only once. The ten most abundant clones make up approximately 4.6% of the sample. Material for sequencing was PBMCs. These TCRs come from a young man in good health and CMV-seropositive.

The J gene is TRBJ1-2, the V gene TRBV7-8; 7 bases line up with TRBD1. Trimming removed 4 bases from V and 8 bases from J; junction bases left unmatched: 13. CDR3 length equals 15 residues. Germline V gene lookup returns CDR1 SGHVS and CDR2 FQNEAQ. The CDR3 is CASSSSRTGGVGYTF. CDR3 bases: TGTGCCAGCAGCTCCTCCCGGACAGGCGGAGTAGGCTACACCTTC.

The chain combines TRBV2 with TRBJ1-2; D is perhaps TRBD1 (5 bases). Germline V CDR1 and CDR2: SNHLY, FYNNEI. There are 14 residues in the CDR3. V was shortened by 5 bases and J by 4 bases, with 14 bases between the two germline ends. The CDR3 protein is CASSTRGGSYGYTF. CDR3 bases: TGTGCCAGCAGTACTCGGGGGGGATCCTATGGCTACACCTTC. The full variable domain, completed using reference TRBV2 and TRBJ1-2, is EPEVTQTPSHQVTQMGQEVILRCVPISNHLYFYWYRQILGQKVEFLVSFYNNEISEKSEIFDDQFSVERPDGSNFTLKIRSTKLEDSAMYFCASSTRGGSYGYTFGSGTRLTVV.

The gene calls are TRBV2 and TRBJ2-7; 10 bases match TRBD2. The V segment lost 6 bases and the J segment 7 bases; nucleotides outside the gene matches: 6. Germline V gene lookup returns CDR1 SNHLY and CDR2 FYNNEI. This CDR3 spans 13 amino acids. CDR3 DNA: TGTGCCAGCAGACTAGCGGGGCGTGAAGAGCAGTACTTC. Translation: CASRLAGREEQYF.

The chain couples TRBV19 to TRBJ1-1; 8 bases map to TRBD1. This CDR3 region has 17 residues. V shed 6 bases and J 2 bases; nucleotides not matched to a gene: 14. Germline lookup yields CDR1 LNHDA and CDR2 SQIVND (reference sequence). The chain's CDR3 is CASRAPAQGGLNTEAFF. CDR3 coding DNA: TGTGCCAGTAGGGCTCCCGCACAGGGGGGGCTCAACACTGAAGCTTTCTTT.

This chain links TRBV18 with TRBJ2-1, with D possibly matching TRBD2 (5 bases). V was clipped by 3 bases and J by 7 bases, with 10 bases between them. This CDR3 is built from 13 residues. CDR1 is KGHSH, CDR2 LQKENI, per germline. The CDR3: CASSPEALNEQFF. CDR3 DNA sequence: TGTGCCAGCTCACCGGAGGCACTGAATGAGCAGTTCTTC. Using reference TRBV18 and TRBJ2-1 for the parts outside the CDR3, the full variable domain is NAGVMQNPRHLVRRRGQEARLRCSPMKGHSHVYWYRQLPEEGLKFMVYLQKENIIDESGMPKERFSAEFPKEGPSILRIQQVVRGDSAAYFCASSPEALNEQFFGPGTRLTVL.

The chain employs TRBV9 and TRBJ2-1, with 7 bases identical to TRBD2. Germline V gene data show CDR1 as SGDLS and CDR2 as YYNGEE. Trimming cost V 0 bases and J 7 bases; bases outside gene matches: 7. The CDR3 contains 15 residues. CDR3 residues: CASSVARGGSNEQFF. The CDR3 DNA sequence: TGTGCCAGCAGCGTAGCTCGCGGGGGAAGTAATGAGCAGTTCTTC.

The chain employs TRBV30 and TRBJ2-7; 10 positions agree with TRBD2. Germline V gene data show CDR1 as GTSNPN and CDR2 as SVGIG (reference sequence). Trimming removed 3 bases from V and 7 bases from J; junction bases left unmatched: 15. The length of the CDR3 is 16 residues. This chain's CDR3 is CAWRTQGLAGVGEQYF. CDR3 DNA sequence: TGTGCCTGGAGGACCCAGGGGCTAGCGGGAGTAGGGGAGCAGTACTTC.

This chain connects TRBV9 to TRBJ1-1; unclear D gene. Deletions cut 0 bases from V and 5 bases from J, with 14 bases between. CDR1 SGDLS and CDR2 YYNGEE come from the germline V gene. This CDR3 is 15 amino acids long. The CDR3 DNA reads TGTGCCAGCAGCGTAGGAGCCCAAAGGAGTACTGAAGCTTTCTTT. This translates into CASSVGAQRSTEAFF.

The count of this clone is one. This sequence joins TRBV14 and TRBJ1-1; no firm D call. The CDR3 runs 14 residues. The germline V gene has CDR1 SGHDN and CDR2 FVKESK. The V end lost 0 bases, the J end lost 0 bases, and 5 bases lay between the germline ends. CDR3 nucleotides: TGTGCCAGCAGCCAAGACACGGTGAACACTGAAGCTTTCTTT. Its protein product is CASSQDTVNTEAFF.

The chain uses TRBV7-2 and TRBJ1-3; 10 bases line up with TRBD1. The CDR3 is made up of 17 amino acids. Germline V lookup: CDR1 SGHTA, CDR2 FQGNSA. V trimming: 5 bases; J trimming: 1 base; junction bases outside the gene matches: 8. CDR3 nucleotides: TGTGCCAGCAGCCGCGGACAGGGGGTAGTTTCTGGAAACACCATATATTTT. As protein: CASSRGQGVVSGNTIYF.

The rearrangement uses TRBV7-8 and TRBJ1-5, with TRBD1 identical over 8 bases. Germline lookup yields CDR1 SGHVS and CDR2 FQNEAQ. V shed 5 bases and J 5 bases; nucleotides not matched to a gene: 5. This CDR3 is built from 14 residues. CDR3 residues: CASSGGDRYQPQHF. The CDR3, as DNA: TGTGCCAGCAGCGGGGGGGACAGGTATCAGCCCCAGCATTTT. The whole variable domain, remainder taken from reference TRBV7-8 and TRBJ1-5, is GAGVSQSPRYKVAKRGQDVALRCDPISGHVSLFWYQQALGQGPEFLTYFQNEAQLDKSGLPSDRFFAERPEGSVSTLKIQRTQQEDSAVYLCASSGGDRYQPQHFGDGTRLSIL.

This clone was observed a single time. V is TRBV12-5 and J is TRBJ1-5; D is undetermined. V gave up 5 bases and J gave up 4 bases, with 9 bases separating them. CDR1 and CDR2 (germline): LGHNT, FRNRAP. This CDR3 region has 13 residues. CDR3 nucleotide sequence: TGTGCTAGTGGTCCCACGCTAAATCAGCCCCAGCATTTT. It codes for CASGPTLNQPQHF. Variable domain in full (rest from reference TRBV12-5 and TRBJ1-5): DARVTQTPRHKVTEMGQEVTMRCQPILGHNTVFWYRQTMMQGLELLAYFRNRAPLDDSGMPKDRFSAEMPDATLATLKIQPSEPRDSAVYFCASGPTLNQPQHFGDGTRLSIL.

Note on this clone: At one of its ends the junction is not consistent with the germline gene, which may arise from a read error. The V call is TRBV7-9, the J call TRBJ2-2, with 12 bases matching TRBD2. CDR1 and CDR2 from the germline V gene are SEHNR and FQNEAQ (reference sequence). The CDR3 spans 15 residues. This CDR3 is CSSSPTSGRAGELFF. In DNA, the CDR3 is TGTTCCAGCAGCCCGACTAGCGGGAGAGCCGGGGAGCTGTTTTTT.

This clone showed up just once. This chain joins TRBV21-1 and TRBJ1-5; whether TRBD1, the table's D call, matches the DNA was not checked. TRBV21-1 is labeled a pseudogene. The CDR3 runs 16 residues. The CDR3 reads CASSPPTGGSNQPQHF. CDR3 bases: TGTGCCAGCAGCCCCCCTACAGGGGGTAGCAATCAGCCCCAGCATTTT.

V gene TRBV7-9 combines with J gene TRBJ1-5; 7 bases align to TRBD1. Per the germline V gene, CDR1 is SEHNR and CDR2 is FQNEAQ (reference sequence). The junction had 8 bases not matched to a gene; V was cut back by 4 bases and J by 5 bases. This CDR3 has 15 amino acids. Here the CDR3 DNA reads TGTGCCAGCAGCTCCGAGACAGGGACTTATCAGCCCCAGCATTTT. Protein product: CASSSETGTYQPQHF.

The chain recombines TRBV5-1 with TRBJ2-2; 12 bases agree with TRBD2. CDR3 length equals 15 residues. Germline lookup yields CDR1 SGHRS and CDR2 YFSETQ. Unmatched junction bases numbered 3, after V lost 5 bases and J lost 4 bases. CDR3 nucleotide sequence: TGCGCCAGCAGACTACTAGCGGGAGGCACCGGGGAGCTGTTTTTT. Its translation is CASRLLAGGTGELFF.

CDR3 nucleotide sequence: TGCGCCAGCAGCCTCAGAACCCACGGGACTGACTCCTACAATGAGCAGTTCTTC. This translates into CASSLRTHGTDSYNEQFF. V and J are TRBV4-1 and TRBJ2-1, with a weak D call TRBD2 (6 bases). V lost 4 bases, J lost 0 bases, and 19 bases lay in between. The CDR3 has 18 amino acids. CDR1 and CDR2 (germline): MGHRA, YSYEKL.

The chain has TRBV5-1 and TRBJ1-1; TRBD1 agrees at 8 bases. The CDR3 sequence is 15 residues long. The germline CDR1 and CDR2 sequences are SGHRS and YFSETQ. V was pared by 0 bases and J by 1 base, with 2 bases of the junction left unmatched. This CDR3 is CASSLAQGENTEAFF. CDR3 DNA sequence: TGCGCCAGCAGCTTGGCACAGGGGGAGAACACTGAAGCTTTCTTT. Full variable domain (missing parts from reference TRBV5-1 and TRBJ1-1): KAGVTQTPRYLIKTRGQQVTLSCSPISGHRSVSWYQQTPGQGLQFLFEYFSETQRNKGNFPGRFSGRQFSNSRSEMNVSTLELGDSALYLCASSLAQGENTEAFFGQGTRLTVV.

The CDR3 DNA reads as TGTGGACGGGGGACGGGCACCGGGGAGCTGTTTTTT. Its protein product is CGRGTGTGELFF. The rearrangement uses TRBV7-9 and TRBJ2-2, with D maybe TRBD2 (6 bases). The length of the CDR3 is 12 residues. The germline V gene encodes CDR1 SEHNR and CDR2 FQNEAQ (reference sequence).

This chain joins TRBV27 and TRBJ2-5, with D tentatively TRBD1 (6 bases). The end of the DNA aligns better with TRBJ2-7, so the J call may be wrong. Germline V gives CDR1 MNHEY, CDR2 SMNVEV (reference sequence). The CDR3 extends over 15 amino acids. As DNA, the CDR3 is TGTGCCAGCAGTTTAACGACAGGAAGAGCCTACGAGCAGTACTTC. It is translated as CASSLTTGRAYEQYF.

This chain uses TRBV7-9 with TRBJ1-2; TRBD1 aligns across 9 bases. The CDR3 spans 18 residues. J lost 3 bases, V lost 5 bases, and 16 bases had no gene match. CDR1 and CDR2 (germline): SEHNR, FQNEAQ (reference sequence). This chain's CDR3 is CASSVQNLGQGAYYGYTF. For the CDR3, the DNA is TGTGCCAGCAGCGTCCAAAACCTGGGACAGGGCGCTTACTATGGCTACACCTTC.

The rearrangement uses TRBV7-2 and TRBJ2-1; 11 bases fit TRBD2. From germline, CDR1 is SGHTA and CDR2 FQGNSA. The CDR3 length is 17 residues. J was trimmed by 1 base and V by 5 bases; bases with no gene match: 7. CDR3 loop: CASSRPGLAASYNEQFF. DNA for the CDR3: TGTGCCAGCAGCCGTCCGGGACTAGCGGCTTCCTACAATGAGCAGTTCTTC.

The chain recombines TRBV6-5 with TRBJ1-1; a weak D match, TRBD1 (6 bases). Per the germline V gene, CDR1 is MNHEY and CDR2 is SVGAGI. The CDR3 extends over 15 amino acids. V was clipped by 2 bases and J by 1 base, with 11 bases between them. The CDR3 bases are TGTGCCAGCAGTTACATTGGGGGCTCGAACACTGAAGCTTTCTTT. Protein product: CASSYIGGSNTEAFF.